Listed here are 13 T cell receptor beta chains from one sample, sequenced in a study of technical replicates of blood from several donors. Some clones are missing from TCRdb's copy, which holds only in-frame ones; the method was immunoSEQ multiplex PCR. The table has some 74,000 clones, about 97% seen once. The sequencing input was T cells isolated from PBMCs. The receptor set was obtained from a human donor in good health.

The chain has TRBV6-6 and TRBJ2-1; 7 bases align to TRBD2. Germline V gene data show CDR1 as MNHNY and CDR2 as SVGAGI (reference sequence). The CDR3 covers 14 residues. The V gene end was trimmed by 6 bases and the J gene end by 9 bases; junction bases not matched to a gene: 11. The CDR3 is CASSSIRGVTEQFF. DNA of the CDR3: TGTGCCAGCAGCTCGATTCGGGGGGTCACTGAGCAGTTCTTC.

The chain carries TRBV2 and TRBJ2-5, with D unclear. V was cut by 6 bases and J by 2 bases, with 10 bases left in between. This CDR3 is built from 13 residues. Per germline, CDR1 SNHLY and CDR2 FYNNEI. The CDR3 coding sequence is TGTGCCAGCAGAATGGCAGTTCAAGAGACCCAGTACTTC. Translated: CASRMAVQETQYF. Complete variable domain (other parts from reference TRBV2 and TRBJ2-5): EPEVTQTPSHQVTQMGQEVILRCVPISNHLYFYWYRQILGQKVEFLVSFYNNEISEKSEIFDDQFSVERPDGSNFTLKIRSTKLEDSAMYFCASRMAVQETQYFGPGTRLLVL.

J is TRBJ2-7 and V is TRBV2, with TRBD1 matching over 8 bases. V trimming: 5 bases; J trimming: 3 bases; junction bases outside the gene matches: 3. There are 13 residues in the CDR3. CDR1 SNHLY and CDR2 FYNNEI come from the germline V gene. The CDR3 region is CASSLTGVYEQYF. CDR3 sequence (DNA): TGTGCCAGCAGTTTGACAGGGGTCTACGAGCAGTACTTC.

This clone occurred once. For the CDR3, the DNA is TGTGCCAGCAGCTTAGTAGAGAGTGCCTACAATGAGCAGTTCTTC. Protein sequence: CASSLVESAYNEQFF. The chain uses TRBV7-2 and TRBJ2-1; D uncertain. The CDR3 totals 15 residues. Germline lookup yields CDR1 SGHTA and CDR2 FQGNSA. V was shortened by 1 base and J by 2 bases, with 9 bases between the two germline ends.

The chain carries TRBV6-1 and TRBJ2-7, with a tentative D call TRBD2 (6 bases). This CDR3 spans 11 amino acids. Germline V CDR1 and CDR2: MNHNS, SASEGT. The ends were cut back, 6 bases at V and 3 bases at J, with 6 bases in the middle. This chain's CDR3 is CASRRGYEQYF. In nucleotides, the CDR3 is TGTGCCAGCAGGCGGGGCTACGAGCAGTACTTC.

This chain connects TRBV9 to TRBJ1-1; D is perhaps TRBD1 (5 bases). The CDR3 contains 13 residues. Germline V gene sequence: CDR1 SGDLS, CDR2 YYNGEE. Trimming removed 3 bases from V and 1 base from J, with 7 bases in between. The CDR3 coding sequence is TGTGCCAGCAGCGAGACAGCGAACACTGAAGCTTTCTTT. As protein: CASSETANTEAFF.

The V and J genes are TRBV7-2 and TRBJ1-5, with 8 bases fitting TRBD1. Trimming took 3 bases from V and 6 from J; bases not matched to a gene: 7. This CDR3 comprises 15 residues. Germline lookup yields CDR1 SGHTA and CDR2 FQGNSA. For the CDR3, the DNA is TGTGCCAGCAGCTTTGGACAGGGCATAGGTCAGCCCCAGCATTTT. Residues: CASSFGQGIGQPQHF.

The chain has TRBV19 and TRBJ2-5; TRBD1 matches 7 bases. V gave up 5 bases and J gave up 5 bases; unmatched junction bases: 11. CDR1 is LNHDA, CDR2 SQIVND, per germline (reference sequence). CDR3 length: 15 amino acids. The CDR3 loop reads CASSLRTGRAETQYF. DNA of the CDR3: TGTGCCAGTAGTTTAAGGACAGGCCGCGCGGAGACCCAGTACTTC.

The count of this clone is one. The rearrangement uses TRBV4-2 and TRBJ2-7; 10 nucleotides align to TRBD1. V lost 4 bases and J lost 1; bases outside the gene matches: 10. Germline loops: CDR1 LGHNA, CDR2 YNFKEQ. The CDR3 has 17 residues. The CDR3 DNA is TGTGCCAGCAGCCCTCCGACCGGGACAGGGGAGTCCTACGAGCAGTACTTC. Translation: CASSPPTGTGESYEQYF.

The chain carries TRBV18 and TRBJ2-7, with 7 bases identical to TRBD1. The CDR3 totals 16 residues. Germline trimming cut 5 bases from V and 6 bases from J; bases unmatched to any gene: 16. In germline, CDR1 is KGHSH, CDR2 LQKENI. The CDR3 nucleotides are TGTGCCAGCTCAACCCCTCAGACAGGGAACGAAGGCGAGCAGTACTTC. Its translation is CASSTPQTGNEGEQYF.

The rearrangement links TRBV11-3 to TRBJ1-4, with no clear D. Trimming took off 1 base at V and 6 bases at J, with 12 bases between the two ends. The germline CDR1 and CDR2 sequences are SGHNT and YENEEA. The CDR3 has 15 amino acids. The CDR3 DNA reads TGTGCCAGCAGCTTAGTACGCAGCGTGGATGAAAAACTGTTTTTT. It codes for CASSLVRSVDEKLFF.

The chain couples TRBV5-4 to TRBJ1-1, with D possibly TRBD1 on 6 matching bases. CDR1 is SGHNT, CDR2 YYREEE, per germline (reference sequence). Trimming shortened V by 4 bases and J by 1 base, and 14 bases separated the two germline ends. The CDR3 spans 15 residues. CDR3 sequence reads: CASSPIQGTNTEAFF. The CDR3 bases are TGTGCCAGCAGCCCAATTCAGGGGACGAACACTGAAGCTTTCTTT.

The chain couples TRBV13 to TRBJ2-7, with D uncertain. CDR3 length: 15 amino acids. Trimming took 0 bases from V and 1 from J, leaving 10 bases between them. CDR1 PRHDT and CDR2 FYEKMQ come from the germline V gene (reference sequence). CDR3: CASSLGFYTSYEQYF. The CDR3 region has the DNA TGTGCCAGCAGCTTAGGTTTCTATACGTCCTACGAGCAGTACTTC.